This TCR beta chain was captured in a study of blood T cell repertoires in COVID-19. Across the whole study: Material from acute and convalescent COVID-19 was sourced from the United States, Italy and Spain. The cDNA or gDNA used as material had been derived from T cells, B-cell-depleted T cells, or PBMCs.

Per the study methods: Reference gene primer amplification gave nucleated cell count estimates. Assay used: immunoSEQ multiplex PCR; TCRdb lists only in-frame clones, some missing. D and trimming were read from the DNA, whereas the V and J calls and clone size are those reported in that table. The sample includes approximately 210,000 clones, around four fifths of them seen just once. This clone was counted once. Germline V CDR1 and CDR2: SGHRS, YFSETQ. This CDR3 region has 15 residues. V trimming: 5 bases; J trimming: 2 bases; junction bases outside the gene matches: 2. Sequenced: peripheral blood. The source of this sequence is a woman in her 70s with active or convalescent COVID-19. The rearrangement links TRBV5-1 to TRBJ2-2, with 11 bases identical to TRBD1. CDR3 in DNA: TGCGCCAGCAGGGACAGGGGGCGAAACACCGGGGAGCTGTTTTTT. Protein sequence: CASRDRGRNTGELFF.